This T cell receptor (beta chain) stems from a study of CD8 T cells in ankylosing spondylitis. This clonotype appeared many times. Its antigen is currently unknown. V gave up 6 bases and J gave up 2 bases, with 14 bases separating them. The CDR3 covers 14 residues. Germline CDR1 is KGHSH and CDR2 is LQKENI. Making the TCR beta libraries involved quantitative 5'-RACE with molecular barcodes. TCRdb passed the 5' RACE reads through MiXCR, listing each CDR3 protein once. The table lists hundreds of thousands of distinct CDR3 sequences, 20% to 25% of them singletons. Study observations and caveats: For ankylosing spondylitis blood, a TCR beta motif of 8 or 9 highly homologous variants appeared characteristic.

The specimen was blood, either unsorted or a sorted T cell fraction (not recorded which). The chain links TRBV18 to TRBJ2-7, with D unclear. This clonotype was obtained from a male donor with ankylosing spondylitis or in good health (not recorded which). CDR3 in DNA: TGTGCCAGCTCCCACCCGAATTCCCCCTACGAGCAGTACTTC. Amino acid sequence: CASSHPNSPYEQYF.